The entry below gives a single TCR beta chain sequence along with its context. Profiled with immunoSEQ multiplex PCR; TCRdb holds only in-frame clones, not every one. The table lists 150,000 or so clones, approximately 82% of them singletons. Germline lookup yields CDR1 SGHRS and CDR2 YFSETQ. This CDR3 spans 18 amino acids. The V gene end was trimmed by 1 base and the J gene end by 8 bases; junction bases not matched to a gene: 16. Living in about two dozen US areas, the participants were between roughly 18 and 90 years of age. In assigning cohorts, the study relied on participant-reported clinical history. The data are from a study of blood T cell repertoires in COVID-19. At the level of the study: Italy, Spain and the United States were the sources of the convalescent and acute COVID-19 samples. PBMCs, B-cell-depleted T cells, or T cells provided the cDNA or gDNA that made up the material.

Sequencing was carried out using PBMCs or T cells enriched from blood (not recorded which). The clonotype originates from a woman aged 50 to 65 in a cohort exposed to, infected with or recovered from COVID-19 (not recorded which). The chain has TRBV5-1 and TRBJ2-1, with 9 bases identical to TRBD1. CDR3 region: CASSLFPIGQGTEDEQFF. The CDR3 bases are TGCGCCAGCAGCTTGTTCCCTATAGGACAGGGGACAGAGGATGAGCAGTTCTTC.